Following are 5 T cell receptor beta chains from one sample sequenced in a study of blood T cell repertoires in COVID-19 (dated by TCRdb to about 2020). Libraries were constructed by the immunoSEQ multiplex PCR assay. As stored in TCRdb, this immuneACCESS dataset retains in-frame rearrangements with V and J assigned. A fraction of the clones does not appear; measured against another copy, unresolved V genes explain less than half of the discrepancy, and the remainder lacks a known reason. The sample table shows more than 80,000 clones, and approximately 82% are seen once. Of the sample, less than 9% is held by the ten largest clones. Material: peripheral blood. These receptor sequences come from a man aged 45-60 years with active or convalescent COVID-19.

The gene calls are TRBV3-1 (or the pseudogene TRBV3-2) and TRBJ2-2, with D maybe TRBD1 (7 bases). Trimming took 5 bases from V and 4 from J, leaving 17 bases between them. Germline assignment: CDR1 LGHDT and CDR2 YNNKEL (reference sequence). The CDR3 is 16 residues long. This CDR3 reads CASSAHGQGGTGELFF. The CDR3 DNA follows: TGTGCCAGCAGCGCTCACGGGCAGGGGGGCACCGGGGAGCTGTTTTTT.

DNA for the CDR3: TGTGCCAGCAGTTACAGGACAGAGGCTGAAGCTTTCTTT. Its protein product is CASSYRTEAEAFF. This rearrangement joins TRBV6-5 to TRBJ1-1; tentatively, D is TRBD1 (6 bases). The CDR3 has 13 residues. V shed 2 bases and J shed 6 bases, with 10 bases lying between them. Per germline, CDR1 MNHEY and CDR2 SVGAGI.

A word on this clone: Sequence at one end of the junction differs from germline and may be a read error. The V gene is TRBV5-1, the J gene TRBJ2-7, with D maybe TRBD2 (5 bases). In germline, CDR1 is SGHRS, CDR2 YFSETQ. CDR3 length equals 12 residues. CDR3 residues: CASSPVSEERYF. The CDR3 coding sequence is TGCGCCAGCAGCCCAGTGTCGGAGGAGCGGTACTTC.

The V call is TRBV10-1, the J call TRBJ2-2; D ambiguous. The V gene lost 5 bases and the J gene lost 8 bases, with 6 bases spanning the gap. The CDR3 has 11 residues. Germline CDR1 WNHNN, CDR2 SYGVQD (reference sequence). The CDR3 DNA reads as TGCGCCAGCAGTTCCCAGGGGGAGCTGTTTTTT. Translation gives CASSSQGELFF.

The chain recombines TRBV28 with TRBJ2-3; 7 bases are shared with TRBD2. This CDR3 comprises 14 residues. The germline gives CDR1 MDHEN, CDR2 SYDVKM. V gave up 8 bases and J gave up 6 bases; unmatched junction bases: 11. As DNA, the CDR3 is TGTGCCAGCCAAGCGGGGCGCGGAACGGATACGCAGTATTTT. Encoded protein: CASQAGRGTDTQYF.